The clone carrying this TCR beta chain was observed a few times. Its antigen is not identified. CDR3 size: 14 residues. The trim removed 6 bases at V and 5 bases at J, leaving 6 bases unmatched. CDR1 is SGHAT, CDR2 FQNNGV, per germline. These data are taken from a study of blood T cells in healthy people across ages. Findings and limits, study-wide: The fall in TCR beta diversity per million T cells was roughly linear with age.

With a J-beta primer mix and a sample-barcoded 5' primer, a second PCR ran about 6 to 11 cycles. All samples gave at least 2.5 million CDR3-containing paired-end reads. MiXCR was run by TCRdb on the 5' RACE reads, yielding one entry per CDR3 protein. Of about 500,000 distinct CDR3 sequences listed, 24% are singletons. Another study also made use of these data, one on T cells of mothers and their children. That paper notes: The yield was over 9.5 million TCR beta CDR3 reads from each mother and a few million from each child. Researchers report slightly higher, though non-significant, overlap in related mother-child pairs than in unrelated pairs.

This sequence was found in a boy aged 5-17 years in good health. The chain joins TRBV11-2 to TRBJ2-2; 7 bases match TRBD1. Sequencing was carried out using blood. The CDR3 DNA reads TGTGCCAGCAGGGGGACAGCAGAGACCGGGGAGCTGTTTTTT. It yields the protein CASRGTAETGELFF.